The following is a TCR beta chain sequence with its context. The data stem from a study of blood T cell repertoires in COVID-19. Across the study: Spain, Italy and the United States supplied samples that represented acute and convalescent COVID-19. From T cells, B-cell-depleted T cells, or PBMCs came the material, which was cDNA or gDNA.

Participants, 18 to 89 years old, spanned 25 or so US areas. Cohorts were assigned according to the clinical history that participants reported. Germline CDR1 and CDR2: MDHEN and SYDVKM. This CDR3 has 15 amino acids. Trimming stripped 6 bases from V and 4 bases from J, with 16 bases between. Sequenced by immunoSEQ multiplex PCR; TCRdb stores in-frame clones only, minus some. This sample has around 480,000 clones, with 87% found just once. V and J are TRBV28 and TRBJ1-5; D is possibly TRBD1 (6 bases). This sequence originates from a woman younger than 30 who had recovered from COVID-19. The material sequenced was PBMCs or T cells enriched from blood (not recorded which). The DNA of the CDR3 is TGTGCCAGCAGGGGCACGGGACAAGCTAATCAGCCCCAGCATTTT. The encoded protein is CASRGTGQANQPQHF.